The next 29 T cell receptor beta chains were all read from a single sample in a study of cytomegalovirus exposure and HLA in healthy donors. 13 Jbeta primers and 60 Vbeta primers were used for the PCR. Sequencing used immunoSEQ multiplex PCR; TCRdb keeps in-frame clones, though not all of them. The repertoire holds about 190,000 clones, with approximately 80% as singletons. Sequenced input: PBMCs. The receptors stem from a woman in her 50s in good health and CMV-seropositive.

The chain joins TRBV30 to TRBJ1-2, with TRBD1 matching over 7 bases. Germline loops: CDR1 GTSNPN, CDR2 SVGIG (reference sequence). CDR3 length: 13 residues. Trimming removed 3 bases from V and 8 bases from J; junction bases left unmatched: 9. CDR3 nucleotide sequence: TGTGCCTGGAGCCCGGGACAGAAATCGGGCTACACCTTC. It yields the protein CAWSPGQKSGYTF.

V gene TRBV10-3 combines with J gene TRBJ1-1; no firm D call. Trimming removed 8 bases from V and 5 bases from J, with 15 bases in between. This CDR3 is 13 amino acids long. From germline, CDR1 is ENHRY and CDR2 SYGVKD. In nucleotides, the CDR3 is TGTGCCATCTCCAAGGGAGTTGGGACTGAAGCTTTCTTT. Protein product: CAISKGVGTEAFF.

The rearrangement joins TRBV5-4 to TRBJ2-5; D is undetermined. V dropped 0 bases and J dropped 2 bases, with 11 bases sitting between them. The CDR3 has 15 residues. Germline lookup yields CDR1 SGHNT and CDR2 YYREEE (reference sequence). Written as DNA, the CDR3 is TGTGCCAGCAGCTTGGAGTCGACAATTCAAGAGACCCAGTACTTC. This sequence encodes CASSLESTIQETQYF.

This rearrangement joins TRBV6-1 to TRBJ2-1, with 10 bases that match TRBD2. Germline V CDR1 and CDR2: MNHNS, SASEGT. Trimming took 2 bases from V and 1 from J; bases not matched to a gene: 5. The CDR3 covers 17 residues. CDR3: CASSETTLAGSYNEQFF. CDR3 bases: TGTGCCAGCAGTGAAACGACACTAGCGGGGTCCTACAATGAGCAGTTCTTC.

This clone was recorded only once. This chain uses TRBV28 with TRBJ1-2; perhaps TRBD1 as D (5 bases). V was cut by 8 bases and J by 8 bases, with 12 bases left in between. Germline V CDR1 and CDR2: MDHEN, SYDVKM. The CDR3 consists of 11 residues. CDR3 coding DNA: TGTGCCAGCTCTCCCGGGGGGGGCTACACCTTC. Protein sequence: CASSPGGGYTF.

The rearrangement joins TRBV28 to TRBJ2-5, with 7 bases aligning to TRBD1. The CDR3 runs to 11 residues. Trimming removed 6 bases from V and 13 bases from J; junction bases left unmatched: 8. The germline V gene encodes CDR1 MDHEN and CDR2 SYDVKM. CDR3 in amino acids: CASRGDSQPYF. The CDR3, as DNA: TGTGCCAGCAGGGGGGACAGCCAGCCGTACTTC.

The chain recombines TRBV6-1 with TRBJ2-7; TRBD1 matches 8 bases. The CDR3 is made up of 13 amino acids. Per germline, CDR1 MNHNS and CDR2 SASEGT. J gave up 6 bases and V 4 bases, and 5 bases lay outside the gene matches. This CDR3 reads CASSGQGASEQYF. The CDR3 DNA reads as TGTGCCAGCAGTGGCCAGGGGGCGTCCGAGCAGTACTTC.

The chain is built from TRBV11-3 and TRBJ2-2; the D gene is possibly TRBD1 (6 bases). Per the germline V gene, CDR1 is SGHNT and CDR2 is YENEEA. V lost 8 bases to trimming and J lost 5 bases, with 18 bases between them. The CDR3 is 15 residues long. CDR3 coding DNA: TGTGCCAGCTCGGACCATAACAGGGAAACCGGGGAGCTGTTTTTT. This gives the protein CASSDHNRETGELFF.

The chain couples TRBV10-1 to TRBJ1-6, with TRBD1 matching over 7 bases. This CDR3 is 17 amino acids long. The germline CDR1 and CDR2 sequences are WNHNN and SYGVQD (reference sequence). V lost 2 bases, J lost 4 bases, and 8 bases stayed unmatched. CDR3 amino acids: CASSETYRGLYNSPLHF. As DNA, the CDR3 is TGCGCCAGCAGTGAGACCTACAGGGGTCTGTATAATTCACCCCTCCACTTT.

CDR3 region: CASSVGLGDQPQHF. CDR3 coding DNA: TGTGCCAGCAGCGTAGGACTCGGGGATCAGCCCCAGCATTTT. V and J are TRBV9 and TRBJ1-5; D is ambiguous. Trimming removed 0 bases at V and 5 bases at J, with 9 bases between. The CDR3 is 14 residues long. Germline CDR1 is SGDLS and CDR2 is YYNGEE.

Only a few counts were recorded for this clone. The gene calls are TRBV5-1 and TRBJ2-2; D uncertain. Germline values: CDR1 SGHRS, CDR2 YFSETQ. Trimming left V 3 bases short and J 5 bases short, with 11 bases between. The CDR3 has 14 residues. CDR3 bases: TGCGCCAGCAGCTACCAGGCAGAAACCGGGGAGCTGTTTTTT. Its protein product is CASSYQAETGELFF.

The chain recombines TRBV14 with TRBJ1-2; TRBD1 might be the D (5 bases). This CDR3 comprises 17 residues. Germline loops: CDR1 SGHDN, CDR2 FVKESK. V was shortened by 4 bases and J by 1 base, with 19 bases between the two germline ends. CDR3 DNA sequence: TGTGCCAGCAGCCCACCACTCGGGGGAAAACATAACTATGGCTACACCTTC. As protein: CASSPPLGGKHNYGYTF.

The chain is built from TRBV5-6 and TRBJ2-7, with 9 bases aligning to TRBD2. The J call is doubtful: the DNA matches TRBJ2-1 better. The length of the CDR3 is 15 residues. The germline CDR1 and CDR2 sequences are SGHDT and YYEEEE. This CDR3 is CASSGGGVTYNEQFF. CDR3 nucleotides: TGTGCCAGCAGCGGCGGGGGGGTGACCTACAATGAGCAGTTCTTC.

The chain employs TRBV6-1 and TRBJ1-2; TRBD1 might be the D (5 bases). Germline lookup yields CDR1 MNHNS and CDR2 SASEGT. This CDR3 has 14 amino acids. Trimming took off 5 bases at V and 0 bases at J, with 10 bases between the two ends. The DNA for the CDR3 is TGTGCCAGCAGTTCAACAGGAGCTAACTATGGCTACACCTTC. This gives the protein CASSSTGANYGYTF.

The chain couples TRBV19 to TRBJ1-3; tentative D call: TRBD1 (5 bases). The germline CDR1 and CDR2 sequences are LNHDA and SQIVND (reference sequence). The V end was cut by 6 bases, the J end by 0 bases, with 12 bases between. This CDR3 contains 15 residues. The CDR3 DNA is TGTGCCAGTAGAGAAGACAGAAGCTCTGGAAACACCATATATTTT. It is translated as CASREDRSSGNTIYF.

This clone has a handful of counts. V usage is TRBV5-8 and J usage is TRBJ1-1, with 8 bases fitting TRBD1. Trimming cost V 2 bases and J 2 bases; bases outside gene matches: 5. This CDR3 comprises 15 residues. Germline CDR1 reads SGHTS; CDR2 reads YDEGEE. The CDR3 region has the DNA TGTGCCAGCAGCTTACAGGGGGTGATCAACACTGAAGCTTTCTTT. This sequence encodes CASSLQGVINTEAFF. Filled out from reference TRBV5-8 and TRBJ1-1, the complete variable domain reads EAGVTQSPTHLIKTRGQQATLRCSPISGHTSVYWYQQALGLGLQFLLWYDEGEERNRGNFPPRFSGRQFPNYSSELNVNALELEDSALYLCASSLQGVINTEAFFGQGTRLTVV.

This chain joins TRBV7-9 and TRBJ1-2; D is unclear. Germline CDR1 and CDR2: SEHNR and FQNEAQ (reference sequence). CDR3 length equals 15 residues. The V and J ends lost 0 bases and 0 bases respectively, with 8 bases between them. DNA for the CDR3: TGTGCCAGCAGCTTAGCCTCGGGTGCTAACTATGGCTACACCTTC. Encoded protein: CASSLASGANYGYTF.

In this sample, this clone turned up once. The CDR3 DNA sequence: TGCGCCAGCAGCTTGGGAAACAGGTTCAATGAGCAGTTCTTC. It is translated as CASSLGNRFNEQFF. The J gene is TRBJ2-1, the V gene TRBV5-1, with TRBD1 as a possible D gene (5 bases). Germline lookup yields CDR1 SGHRS and CDR2 YFSETQ. This CDR3 has 14 residues. The V and J ends lost 0 bases and 6 bases respectively, with 10 bases between them.

This clone has only one observation. The chain joins TRBV5-1 to TRBJ1-2; the D is unclear. The CDR3 sequence is 14 residues long. V shed 2 bases and J shed 4 bases, with 12 bases lying between them. CDR1 is SGHRS, CDR2 YFSETQ, per germline. CDR3 in DNA: TGCGCCAGCAGCTTCGGCCGCGGTGGCTATGGCTACACCTTC. It encodes CASSFGRGGYGYTF.

The chain recombines TRBV5-4 with TRBJ2-7; tentatively, D is TRBD1 (5 bases). Per germline, CDR1 SGHNT and CDR2 YYREEE (reference sequence). Trimming stripped 2 bases from V and 2 bases from J, with 11 bases between. The CDR3 sequence is 14 residues long. CDR3 DNA sequence: TGTGCCAGCAGCTTTGGAGACAGACCCTACGAGCAGTACTTC. Its translation is CASSFGDRPYEQYF.

V gene TRBV5-6 combines with J gene TRBJ2-7; TRBD2 matches at 16 bases. Germline V gene data show CDR1 as SGHDT and CDR2 as YYEEEE. V was pared by 2 bases and J by 0 bases, with 2 bases of the junction left unmatched. The CDR3 contains 17 residues. The CDR3 region is CASSFGTSGGDSYEQYF. The CDR3 coding sequence is TGTGCCAGCAGCTTCGGGACTAGCGGGGGGGACTCCTACGAGCAGTACTTC.

The CDR3, as DNA: TGTGCCAGCTCACCAAGACAGGGCGGCGACGACTATGGCTACACCTTC. Its protein is CASSPRQGGDDYGYTF. V and J are TRBV18 and TRBJ1-2; 7 nucleotides match TRBD1. Germline lookup yields CDR1 KGHSH and CDR2 LQKENI. After removal of 2 bases from V and 3 bases from J, the junction contained 9 bases not matched to a gene. The CDR3 has 16 amino acids.

The V and J genes are TRBV5-1 and TRBJ2-3; 15 bases line up with TRBD2. CDR1 SGHRS and CDR2 YFSETQ come from the germline V gene. The trim removed 1 base at V and 0 bases at J, leaving 3 bases unmatched. The CDR3 extends over 18 amino acids. For the CDR3, the DNA is TGCGCCAGCAGCTTGTGGACTAGCGGGGGGGCTAGCACAGATACGCAGTATTTT. Translated, it gives CASSLWTSGGASTDTQYF.

This clone was found a few times. The chain has TRBV29-1 and TRBJ1-1; possibly TRBD1 for D (6 bases). V dropped 6 bases and J dropped 8 bases, with 13 bases sitting between them. Germline V gene sequence: CDR1 SQVTM, CDR2 ANQGSEA. This CDR3 comprises 11 residues. DNA for the CDR3: TGCAGCGTCGATGACGGGACAGAAGCTTTCTTT. Translating gives CSVDDGTEAFF.

This clone was seen a single time. CDR3 bases: TGCGCCAGCAGCCAAGATGGGACTAGCGGGGGGCATGAGCAGTTCTTC. It codes for CASSQDGTSGGHEQFF. The chain uses TRBV4-3 and TRBJ2-1; 15 nucleotides match TRBD2. Unmatched junction bases numbered 2, after V lost 0 bases and J lost 8 bases. CDR3 length: 16 residues. Germline assignment: CDR1 LGHNA and CDR2 YSLEER.

The chain employs TRBV6-6 and TRBJ2-7; TRBD2 matches at 7 bases. J gave up 3 bases and V 6 bases, and 11 bases lay outside the gene matches. Germline loops: CDR1 MNHNY, CDR2 SVGAGI (reference sequence). The CDR3 is 15 residues long. CDR3 coding DNA: TGTGCCAGCAGCCTTGGCCCCGGACTAGGCTACGAGCAGTACTTC. This encodes CASSLGPGLGYEQYF.

J is TRBJ1-2 and V is TRBV7-9; tentative D call: TRBD1 (5 bases). V lost 4 bases and J 6 bases, leaving 12 bases between the germline ends. The CDR3 covers 13 residues. CDR1 and CDR2 from the germline V gene are SEHNR and FQNEAQ (reference sequence). CDR3 sequence reads: CASSSGEGNGYTF. CDR3 sequence (DNA): TGTGCCAGCAGCTCGGGGGAGGGGAATGGCTACACCTTC.

The rearrangement uses TRBV11-3 and TRBJ2-3; 10 positions match TRBD1. J was trimmed by 4 bases and V by 5 bases; bases with no gene match: 3. The CDR3 sequence is 14 residues long. CDR1 and CDR2 (germline): SGHNT, YENEEA. The CDR3 region has the DNA TGTGCCAGCAGCGACGACAGGGGGCCAGATACGCAGTATTTT. Translating gives CASSDDRGPDTQYF.

This chain uses TRBV6-6 with TRBJ2-1; TRBD1 aligns across 8 bases. This CDR3 is built from 13 residues. CDR1 and CDR2 from the germline V gene are MNHNY and SVGAGI (reference sequence). V was clipped by 6 bases and J by 9 bases; unmatched bases: 7. Here the CDR3 reads CASSLTGDGEQFF. CDR3 bases: TGTGCCAGCAGCTTGACAGGGGATGGTGAGCAGTTCTTC.